This T cell receptor (beta chain) stems from a study of tumor and adjacent non-tumor tissue in lung cancer. As for this clonotype: Germline and junction disagree at one end, which may indicate a read error.

The library came from three nested PCR rounds adapted from ARM-PCR protocols. TCRdb re-analysed the multiplex PCR reads in MiXCR, keeping a single row per CDR3 protein. The table includes fewer than 120,000 distinct CDR3 sequences, over 75% detected once. The CDR3 sequence is 15 residues long. Germline CDR1 and CDR2: SGHAT and FQNNGV. No cell sorting was done before RNA was extracted from the tissue. This clonotype originated in a man aged 65 to 79 with non-small cell lung cancer. This chain links TRBV11-2 with TRBJ1-6; D not resolved. The source material was lung tumor tissue. CDR3 nucleotide sequence: TGTGCCTGCAGTTTCCAAAGCTCCTATAATCCACCCCTCCACTTT. It is translated as CACSFQSSYNPPLHF.